One sample yielded the 8 T cell receptor beta chains listed below, sequenced in a study of PD-L1 blockade in urothelial cancer. Clones were sequenced by immunoSEQ multiplex PCR, and TCRdb holds only the in-frame ones, with some missing. The table lists 35,000 to 45,000 clones, 88% of them singletons, with 11% to 15% in the top ten. Sequences were derived from PBMCs, sampled around atezolizumab (anti-PD-L1) treatment. These receptors were collected from a woman aged 55-70 years with urothelial cancer.

This chain connects TRBV6-5 to TRBJ1-1; 7 bases line up with TRBD1. The germline V gene encodes CDR1 MNHEY and CDR2 SVGAGI. The CDR3 runs to 13 residues. The junction had 4 bases not matched to a gene; V was cut back by 5 bases and J by 4 bases. In nucleotides, the CDR3 is TGTGCCAGCAGTGACAGGGTGGGCACTGAAGCTTTCTTT. As protein: CASSDRVGTEAFF.

This chain joins TRBV9 and TRBJ2-7; 11 bases map to TRBD2. V shed 0 bases and J 2 bases; nucleotides not matched to a gene: 1. This CDR3 is 15 amino acids long. Germline CDR1 and CDR2: SGDLS and YYNGEE. The CDR3 sequence is CASSVGLAGTYEQYF. CDR3 coding DNA: TGTGCCAGCAGCGTAGGACTAGCGGGGACCTACGAGCAGTACTTC.

The gene calls are TRBV19 and TRBJ1-5, with a possible D match to TRBD1 (6 bases). This CDR3 spans 17 amino acids. Trimming left V 5 bases short and J 6 bases short, with 23 bases between. CDR1 is LNHDA and CDR2 is SQIVND in the germline V gene (reference sequence). CDR3 bases: TGTGCCAGTAGTCGGTCTATCGGACGGGGGGGCGCTCAGCCCCAGCATTTT. Amino acid sequence: CASSRSIGRGGAQPQHF.

This clone was seen once. The chain joins TRBV7-2 to TRBJ1-4; D gene unclear. The CDR3 runs 14 residues. V was pared by 1 base and J by 4 bases, with 7 bases between. Germline CDR1 and CDR2: SGHTA and FQGNSA. The CDR3 sequence: CASSLDFGNEKLFF. The CDR3 DNA reads TGTGCCAGCAGCTTAGACTTCGGTAATGAAAAACTGTTTTTT.

The chain recombines TRBV7-8 with TRBJ2-1; 12 bases line up with TRBD2. Germline CDR1 is SGHVS and CDR2 is FQNEAQ. V was pared by 5 bases and J by 2 bases, with 10 bases of the junction left unmatched. The CDR3 length is 18 residues. The CDR3: CASSPRDLAGGPYNEQFF. The CDR3 DNA is TGTGCCAGCAGCCCCCGGGATCTAGCGGGAGGGCCCTACAATGAGCAGTTCTTC.

The CDR3 loop is CASGTALNQPQHF. The CDR3 bases are TGTGCCAGCGGGACAGCCCTCAATCAGCCCCAGCATTTT. The V and J genes are TRBV6-1 and TRBJ1-5; 7 bases align to TRBD1. With V trimmed by 8 bases and J by 3 bases, 4 bases remained unmatched. The germline CDR1 and CDR2 sequences are MNHNS and SASEGT. The CDR3 is made up of 13 amino acids.

The chain couples TRBV6-4 to TRBJ2-5; TRBD2 might be the D (5 bases). This CDR3 is 12 amino acids long. The V and J ends lost 2 bases and 7 bases respectively, with 8 bases between them. Per germline, CDR1 MRHNA and CDR2 SNTAGT. The CDR3 sequence is CASSDGRGTQYF. The CDR3 DNA is TGTGCCAGCAGTGACGGGAGAGGGACCCAGTACTTC.

The chain couples TRBV19 to TRBJ1-2; no reliable D call. Germline assignment: CDR1 LNHDA and CDR2 SQIVND (reference sequence). The V gene lost 8 bases and the J gene lost 0 bases, with 13 bases spanning the gap. The CDR3 is 14 residues long. The CDR3 region has the DNA TGTGCCAGTCGCTTAGGAGGCACTAACTATGGCTACACCTTC. Translated, it gives CASRLGGTNYGYTF.